The rows below give T cell receptor beta chains drawn from one sample of a study of CD4 and CD8 cells across lung adenocarcinoma regions. TCRdb processed the PCR reads anew with MiXCR; each CDR3 protein has one entry. This sample carries about 3,700 distinct CDR3 sequences, around three fifths of them seen once, and the ten largest clones take 20% to 25%. Sequencing was performed on CD4+ T cells from the margin of a lung tumor. Receptor source: a female donor with lung adenocarcinoma. The CD4 and CD8 labels of this study may be unreliable. CDR3s include the opening cysteine and the closing phenylalanine or tryptophan. Fields, in order: J gene, clone size, D gene, V gene, CDR3 DNA, CDR3 protein. A D gene is named only where the DNA matches it firmly. For some rows the clone size is stated as once, few or many, or as a class when expanded; others skip it.

TRBJ2-6 | . | . | TRBV27 | TGTGCCAGCAGTTTTCTGGGGGTTGGGGCCAACGTCCTGACTTTC | CASSFLGVGANVLTF
TRBJ2-1 | . | TRBD2 | TRBV6-1 | TGTGCCAGCACGCCTAGCGGCACTTACAATGAGCAGTTCTTC | CASTPSGTYNEQFF
TRBJ2-3 | few | TRBD1 | TRBV6-1 | TGTGCCAGCAGGACCGCCGGGACAGGGTCAGATACGCAGTATTTT | CASRTAGTGSDTQYF
TRBJ2-3 | . | . | TRBV6-1 | TGTGCCCGCAGTGCGGGGCTATCCCCCACAGATACGCAGTATTTT | CARSAGLSPTDTQYF
TRBJ2-7 | . | . | TRBV24-1 | TGTGCCACCAGTGACTCTGCTAGGACTCATGACGAGCAGTACTTC | CATSDSARTHDEQYF
TRBJ2-1 | . | TRBD2 | TRBV27 | TGTGCCAGCAGTAAACTAGCGGGGGAGCAGTTCTTC | CASSKLAGEQFF
TRBJ2-5 | few | . | TRBV24-1 | TGTGCCACCAGTTCGGCGACGGGGGCAGGTGAGACCCAGTACTTC | CATSSATGAGETQYF
TRBJ2-3 | large | . | TRBV6-1 | TGTGCCAGCAGTGAAGCGCGGGGCCCCTTTATAACAGATACGCAGTATTTT | CASSEARGPFITDTQYF
TRBJ2-7 | medium-sized | TRBD2 | TRBV12-3/TRBV12-4 | TGTGCCAGCAGTCCCCGGGGGGACGAGCAGTACTTC | CASSPRGDEQYF
TRBJ2-5 | few | TRBD2 | TRBV6-1 | TGTGCCAGCAGTGAAAGCGGGATGGCGGGAGAGACCCAGTACTTC | CASSESGMAGETQYF
TRBJ2-3 | . | TRBD2 | TRBV6-4 | TGTGCCAGCAGTGAGGTAGCGGGAGGGCTGGATACGCAGTATTTT | CASSEVAGGLDTQYF
TRBJ2-7 | . | . | TRBV6-4 | TGTGCCACGGGGGAGGGGGACACAAATATGCAGTACTTC | CATGEGDTNMQYF
TRBJ2-3 | . | . | TRBV6-1 | TGTGCCAGCTTGGTGAGGAGATCCAAAGACACTCAGTATTTC | CASLVRRSKDTQYF
TRBJ2-4 | medium-sized | TRBD1 | TRBV6-5 | TGTGCCAGCACCCTCGACAGGGGGCGAAACATTCAGTACTTC | CASTLDRGRNIQYF
TRBJ2-5 | medium-sized | . | TRBV6-1 | TGTGCCAGCAGTAGCCGGACAGGGCGGGGGGAGACCCAGTACTTC | CASSSRTGRGETQYF
TRBJ2-5 | . | . | TRBV6-1 | TGTGCCAGCAGGGGGGGAGGGGGGGGGGACCCAGAGACCCAGTATTTC | CASRGGGGGDPETQYF
TRBJ2-5 | . | . | TRBV7-6 | TGTGCCGCGGGCTTCGGGGGCCGTGACCAAGAGACCCAGTACTTC | CAAGFGGRDQETQYF